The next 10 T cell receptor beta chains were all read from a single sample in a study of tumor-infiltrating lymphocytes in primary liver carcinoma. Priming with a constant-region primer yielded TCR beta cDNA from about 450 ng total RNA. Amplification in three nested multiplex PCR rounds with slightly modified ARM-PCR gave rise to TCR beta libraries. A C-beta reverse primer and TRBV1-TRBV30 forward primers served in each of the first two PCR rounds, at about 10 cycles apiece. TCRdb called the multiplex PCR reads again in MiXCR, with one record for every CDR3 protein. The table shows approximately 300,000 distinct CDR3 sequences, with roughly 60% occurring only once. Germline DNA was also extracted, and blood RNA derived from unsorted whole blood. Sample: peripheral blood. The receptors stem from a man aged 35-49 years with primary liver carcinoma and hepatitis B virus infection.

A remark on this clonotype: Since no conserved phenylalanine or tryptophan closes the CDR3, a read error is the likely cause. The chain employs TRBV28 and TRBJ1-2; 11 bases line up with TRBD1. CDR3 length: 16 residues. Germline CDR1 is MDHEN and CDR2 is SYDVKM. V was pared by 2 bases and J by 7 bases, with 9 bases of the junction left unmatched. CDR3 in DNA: TGTGCCAGCAGTTTAGCAACCGGGACAGGGGGAGCTGGCTACACCCTC. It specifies CASSLATGTGGAGYTL.

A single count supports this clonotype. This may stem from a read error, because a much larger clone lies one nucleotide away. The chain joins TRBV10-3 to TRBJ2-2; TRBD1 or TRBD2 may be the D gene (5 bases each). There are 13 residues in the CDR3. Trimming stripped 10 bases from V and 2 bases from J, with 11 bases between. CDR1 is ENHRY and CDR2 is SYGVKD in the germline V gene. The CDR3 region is CAKGTANTGELFF. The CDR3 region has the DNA TGTGCCAAAGGGACGGCAAACACCGGGGAGCTGTTTTTT.

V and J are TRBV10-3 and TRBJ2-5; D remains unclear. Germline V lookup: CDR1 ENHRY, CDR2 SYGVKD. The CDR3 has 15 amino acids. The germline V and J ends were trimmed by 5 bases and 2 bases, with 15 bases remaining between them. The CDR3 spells CAISSTEGQQETQYF. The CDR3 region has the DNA TGTGCCATCAGTTCCACCGAAGGGCAGCAAGAGACCCAGTACTTC.

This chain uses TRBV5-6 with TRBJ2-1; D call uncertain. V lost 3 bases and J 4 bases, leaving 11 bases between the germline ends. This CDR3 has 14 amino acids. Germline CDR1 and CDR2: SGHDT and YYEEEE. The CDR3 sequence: CASSSLRPYNEQFF. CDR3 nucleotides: TGTGCCAGCAGCTCGCTTAGACCGTACAATGAGCAGTTCTTC. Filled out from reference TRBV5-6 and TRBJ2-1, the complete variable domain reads DAGVTQSPTHLIKTRGQQVTLRCSPKSGHDTVSWYQQALGQGPQFIFQYYEEEERQRGNFPDRFSGHQFPNYSSELNVNALLLGDSALYLCASSSLRPYNEQFFGPGTRLTVL.

The CDR3 is CSVDTGTGSYNEQFF. Written as DNA, the CDR3 is TGCAGCGTTGATACCGGGACAGGGTCCTACAATGAGCAGTTCTTC. J is TRBJ2-1 and V is TRBV29-1, with 9 bases lining up with TRBD1. Germline V gene lookup returns CDR1 SQVTM and CDR2 ANQGSEA. V lost 3 bases to trimming and J lost 1 base; unmatched junction nucleotides: 4. The CDR3 totals 15 residues.

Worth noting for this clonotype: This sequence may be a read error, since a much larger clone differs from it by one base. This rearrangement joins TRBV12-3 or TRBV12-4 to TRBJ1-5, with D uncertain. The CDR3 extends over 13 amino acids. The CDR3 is CASSFSSKQPQHF. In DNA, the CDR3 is TGTGCCAGCAGTTTTAGTAGCAAACAGCCCCAGCATTTT.

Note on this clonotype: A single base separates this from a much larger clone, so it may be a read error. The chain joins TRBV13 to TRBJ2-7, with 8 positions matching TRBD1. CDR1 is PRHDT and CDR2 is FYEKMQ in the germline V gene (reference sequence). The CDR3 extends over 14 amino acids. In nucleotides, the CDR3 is TGTGCCAGCAGCTTATGGGGACAGGTCTACGATCAGTACTTC. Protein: CASSLWGQVYDQYF.

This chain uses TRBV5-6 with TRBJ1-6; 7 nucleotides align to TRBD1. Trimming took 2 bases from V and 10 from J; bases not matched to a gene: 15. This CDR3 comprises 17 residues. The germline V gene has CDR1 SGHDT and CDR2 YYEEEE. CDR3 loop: CASSFMKTGLRGSPLHF. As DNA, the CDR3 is TGTGCCAGCAGCTTCATGAAGACAGGGCTGCGGGGATCACCCCTCCACTTT.

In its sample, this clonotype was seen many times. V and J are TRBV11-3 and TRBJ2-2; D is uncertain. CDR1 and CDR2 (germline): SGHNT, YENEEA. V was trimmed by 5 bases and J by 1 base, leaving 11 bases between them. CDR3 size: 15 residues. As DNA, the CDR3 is TGTGCCAGCAGCCCCCACCCAGGGAACACCGGGGAGCTGTTTTTT. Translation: CASSPHPGNTGELFF.

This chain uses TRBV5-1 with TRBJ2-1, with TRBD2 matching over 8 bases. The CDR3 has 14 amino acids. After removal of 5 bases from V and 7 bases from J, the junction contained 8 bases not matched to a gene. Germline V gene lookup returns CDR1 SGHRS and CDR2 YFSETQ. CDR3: CASSRGLAANEQFF. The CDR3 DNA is TGCGCCAGCAGTCGCGGACTAGCTGCGAATGAGCAGTTCTTC.